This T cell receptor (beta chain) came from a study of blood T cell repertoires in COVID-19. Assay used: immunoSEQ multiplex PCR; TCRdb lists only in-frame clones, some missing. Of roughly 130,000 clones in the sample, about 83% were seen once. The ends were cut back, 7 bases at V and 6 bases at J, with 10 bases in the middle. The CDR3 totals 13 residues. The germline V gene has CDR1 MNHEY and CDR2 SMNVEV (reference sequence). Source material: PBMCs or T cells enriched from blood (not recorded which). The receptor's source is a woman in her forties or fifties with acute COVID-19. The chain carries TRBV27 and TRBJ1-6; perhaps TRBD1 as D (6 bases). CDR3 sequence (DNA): TGTGCCAGCAAGCAGGGGCTTAATTCACCCCTCCACTTT. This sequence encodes CASKQGLNSPLHF.